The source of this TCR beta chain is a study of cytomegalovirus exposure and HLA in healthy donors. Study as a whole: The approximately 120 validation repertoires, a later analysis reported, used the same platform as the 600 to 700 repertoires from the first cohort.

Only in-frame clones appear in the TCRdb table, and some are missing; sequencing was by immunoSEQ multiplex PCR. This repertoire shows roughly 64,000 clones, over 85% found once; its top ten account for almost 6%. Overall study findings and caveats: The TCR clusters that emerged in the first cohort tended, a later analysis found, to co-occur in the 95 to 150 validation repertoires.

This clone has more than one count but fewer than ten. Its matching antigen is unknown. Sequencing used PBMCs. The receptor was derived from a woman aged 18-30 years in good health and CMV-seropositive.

The CDR3: CASTLSGRAGEQFF. DNA for the CDR3: TGTGCCAGCACATTGAGCGGGAGGGCCGGTGAGCAGTTCTTC. The J gene is TRBJ2-1, the V gene TRBV9, with 10 bases fitting TRBD2. CDR1 SGDLS and CDR2 YYNGEE come from the germline V gene. After removal of 6 bases from V and 9 bases from J, the junction contained 9 bases not matched to a gene. CDR3 length equals 14 residues. The whole variable domain, remainder taken from reference TRBV9 and TRBJ2-1, is DSGVTQTPKHLITATGQRVTLRCSPRSGDLSVYWYQQSLDQGLQFLIQYYNGEERAKGNILERFSAQQFPDLHSELNLSSLELGDSALYFCASTLSGRAGEQFFGPGTRLTVL.